The 19 T cell receptor beta chains reported below all come from one sample, sequenced in a study of cytomegalovirus exposure and HLA in healthy donors (dated by TCRdb to 2016 to 2017). The library came from the immunoSEQ multiplex PCR assay. TCRdb obtained this table from immuneACCESS and retained in-frame rearrangements with V and J assigned. These tables miss some clones; where compared with another copy, unresolved V genes account for less than half of the shortfall, and the remainder is unexplained. The sample table contains around 98,000 clones; only one count was recorded for roughly 87% of them. The ten largest clones represent under 4.5% of the sample. Sequencing used PBMCs. These receptors all stem from a woman in her twenties or thirties in good health and CMV-seronegative.

This clone was seen once. The rearrangement joins TRBV15 to TRBJ2-6; D is unresolved. The ends were cut back, 5 bases at V and 4 bases at J, with 12 bases in the middle. CDR3 length: 15 amino acids. Germline V gene sequence: CDR1 LNHNV, CDR2 YYDKDF (reference sequence). DNA for the CDR3: TGTGCCACCAGCGGAATAGCAAGGGGGGCCAACGTCCTGACTTTC. It specifies CATSGIARGANVLTF.

The V gene is TRBV5-6, the J gene TRBJ1-3, with no clear D. Germline V gene data show CDR1 as SGHDT and CDR2 as YYEEEE. This CDR3 is built from 12 residues. V was pared by 1 base and J by 9 bases, with 8 bases between. CDR3 sequence: CASSLRGTTIYF. The CDR3 nucleotides read TGTGCCAGCAGCTTGCGGGGTACCACCATATATTTT. The variable domain in full, completed from reference TRBV5-6 and TRBJ1-3, reads DAGVTQSPTHLIKTRGQQVTLRCSPKSGHDTVSWYQQALGQGPQFIFQYYEEEERQRGNFPDRFSGHQFPNYSSELNVNALLLGDSALYLCASSLRGTTIYFGEGSWLTVV.

V usage is TRBV5-1 and J usage is TRBJ2-7; 15 bases fit TRBD2. Germline assignment: CDR1 SGHRS and CDR2 YFSETQ. V was clipped by 4 bases and J by 7 bases; unmatched bases: 6. CDR3 length equals 15 residues. CDR3 in amino acids: CASSRGTSGGWEQYF. CDR3 sequence (DNA): TGCGCCAGCAGCAGAGGGACTAGCGGGGGGTGGGAGCAGTACTTC.

The chain uses TRBV5-1 and TRBJ2-6; D might be TRBD2 (6 bases). Trimming took 4 bases from V and 0 from J, leaving 17 bases between them. From germline, CDR1 is SGHRS and CDR2 YFSETQ. The CDR3 runs to 18 residues. The CDR3 loop reads CASSHRRTDYSGANVLTF. DNA of the CDR3: TGCGCCAGCAGCCACCGACGCACGGACTACTCTGGGGCCAACGTCCTGACTTTC.

V and J are TRBV7-6 and TRBJ2-7; 10 bases line up with TRBD1. Germline loops: CDR1 SGHVS, CDR2 FNYEAQ. The CDR3 runs to 15 residues. The trim removed 2 bases at V and 2 bases at J, leaving 3 bases unmatched. CDR3 sequence (DNA): TGTGCCAGCAGCTTAATAGGACAGGGGGCCTACGAGCAGTACTTC. This sequence encodes CASSLIGQGAYEQYF.

The rearrangement links TRBV5-1 to TRBJ2-7; maybe TRBD2 (6 bases). The germline V gene has CDR1 SGHRS and CDR2 YFSETQ. V lost 8 bases, J lost 0 bases, and 18 bases lay in between. The CDR3 loop spans 15 amino acids. The CDR3 region is CASKVGAGSSYEQYF. CDR3 in DNA: TGCGCCAGTAAGGTTGGGGCCGGGAGCTCCTACGAGCAGTACTTC.

The chain couples TRBV5-8 to TRBJ1-1; TRBD1 matches 9 bases. The CDR3 totals 15 residues. With 4 bases clipped from V and 5 bases from J, the junction kept 9 bases outside the gene matches. CDR1 SGHTS and CDR2 YDEGEE come from the germline V gene. The CDR3 DNA follows: TGTGCCAGCAGCCTACGCGGGGACAGGGAGACTGAAGCTTTCTTT. Translating it yields CASSLRGDRETEAFF.

The chain links TRBV29-1 to TRBJ1-2, with TRBD1 identical over 7 bases. J was trimmed by 4 bases and V by 3 bases; bases with no gene match: 8. This CDR3 comprises 14 residues. The germline V gene encodes CDR1 SQVTM and CDR2 ANQGSEA. The CDR3: CSVEPQGILYGYTF. CDR3 bases: TGCAGCGTTGAGCCACAGGGGATACTCTATGGCTACACCTTC.

V gene TRBV28 combines with J gene TRBJ1-4, with D possibly being TRBD1 (6 bases). From germline, CDR1 is MDHEN and CDR2 SYDVKM. The CDR3 loop spans 13 amino acids. With 5 bases removed from V and 9 bases from J, the gap between germline ends came to 13 bases. CDR3 sequence reads: CASSQQGRQKLFF. The CDR3 DNA sequence: TGTGCCAGCAGTCAACAGGGTAGGCAAAAACTGTTTTTT.

The chain couples TRBV13 to TRBJ2-3; TRBD1 agrees at 9 bases. Germline lookup yields CDR1 PRHDT and CDR2 FYEKMQ (reference sequence). This CDR3 region has 16 residues. J gave up 5 bases and V 8 bases, and 14 bases lay outside the gene matches. The CDR3 here is CASGLNRGQGLDTQYF. The CDR3 DNA reads TGTGCCAGCGGACTCAACCGGGGACAGGGTTTAGATACGCAGTATTTT.

The V gene is TRBV7-2, the J gene TRBJ2-1, with 7 positions matching TRBD2. V lost 4 bases and J lost 8; bases outside the gene matches: 11. Germline CDR1 is SGHTA and CDR2 is FQGNSA. This CDR3 has 15 residues. CDR3: CASSSAGVVSDEQFF. For the CDR3, the DNA is TGTGCCAGCAGCTCCGCGGGAGTGGTTAGCGATGAGCAGTTCTTC.

This clone has only one observation. This chain joins TRBV19 and TRBJ1-1, with D possibly matching TRBD1 (5 bases). V lost 4 bases and J lost 5, with 23 bases in between. In germline, CDR1 is LNHDA, CDR2 SQIVND (reference sequence). The CDR3 sequence is 17 residues long. The CDR3 is CASSNLRTYWAGTEAFF. The CDR3 bases are TGTGCCAGTAGTAACCTGCGAACCTACTGGGCAGGGACTGAAGCTTTCTTT.

The rearrangement links TRBV10-1 to TRBJ2-7; D is perhaps TRBD2 (5 bases). V was pared by 8 bases and J by 6 bases, with 11 bases between. The CDR3 length is 11 residues. Germline lookup yields CDR1 WNHNN and CDR2 SYGVQD (reference sequence). The CDR3 DNA reads as TGCGCCAGCTCTGTGGCGGGCGAGCAGTACTTC. Translated: CASSVAGEQYF.

The rearrangement links TRBV11-2 to TRBJ2-5; D unresolved. The CDR3 runs 12 residues. Germline-derived CDR1 and CDR2 are SGHAT and FQNNGV. Between the trimmed V and J ends, which lost 5 bases and 9 bases, there was a span of 13 bases. CDR3: CASSTRSIAQYF. The DNA of the CDR3 is TGTGCCAGCAGCACACGGAGTATAGCCCAGTACTTC.

J is TRBJ2-5 and V is TRBV4-1; 7 nucleotides line up with TRBD2. Looked up from germline, CDR1 is MGHRA and CDR2 is YSYEKL. The CDR3 is 17 residues long. After removal of 4 bases from V and 1 base from J, the junction contained 12 bases not matched to a gene. The CDR3 here is CASSLLGEGRGQETQYF. The CDR3 coding sequence is TGCGCCAGCAGCCTCCTCGGGGAGGGAAGGGGCCAAGAGACCCAGTACTTC.

The genes are TRBV5-4 and TRBJ2-1; 9 bases align to TRBD2. The junction had 8 bases not matched to a gene; V was cut back by 3 bases and J by 7 bases. Looked up from germline, CDR1 is SGHNT and CDR2 is YYREEE (reference sequence). The CDR3 extends over 15 amino acids. The CDR3: CASSSKREALNEQFF. The DNA for the CDR3 is TGTGCCAGCAGCTCGAAGCGGGAGGCCTTGAATGAGCAGTTCTTC.

The chain couples TRBV5-1 to TRBJ1-2, with 12 bases aligning to TRBD1. The V segment lost 0 bases and the J segment 7 bases; nucleotides outside the gene matches: 4. Germline values: CDR1 SGHRS, CDR2 YFSETQ. CDR3 length: 15 amino acids. CDR3 nucleotide sequence: TGCGCCAGCAGCTTGGAGGGACAGGGGGCGATTGGCTACACCTTC. Protein product: CASSLEGQGAIGYTF.

The V call is TRBV9, the J call TRBJ2-7, with 9 bases identical to TRBD1. Germline lookup yields CDR1 SGDLS and CDR2 YYNGEE. The CDR3 sequence is 16 residues long. V lost 4 bases and J lost 5; bases outside the gene matches: 13. CDR3 sequence reads: CASSLFPGQGGDEQYF. The CDR3 DNA is TGTGCCAGCAGCTTATTCCCGGGACAGGGAGGCGACGAGCAGTACTTC.

This clone has a handful of counts. V usage is TRBV28 and J usage is TRBJ1-1, with 10 positions matching TRBD1. The germline V gene has CDR1 MDHEN and CDR2 SYDVKM. V shed 6 bases and J 1 base; nucleotides not matched to a gene: 17. This CDR3 contains 19 residues. The DNA of the CDR3 is TGTGCCAGCAGACGGCCGGGATACTCCGGGACAGGGGCGAACACTGAAGCTTTCTTT. Amino acid sequence: CASRRPGYSGTGANTEAFF.